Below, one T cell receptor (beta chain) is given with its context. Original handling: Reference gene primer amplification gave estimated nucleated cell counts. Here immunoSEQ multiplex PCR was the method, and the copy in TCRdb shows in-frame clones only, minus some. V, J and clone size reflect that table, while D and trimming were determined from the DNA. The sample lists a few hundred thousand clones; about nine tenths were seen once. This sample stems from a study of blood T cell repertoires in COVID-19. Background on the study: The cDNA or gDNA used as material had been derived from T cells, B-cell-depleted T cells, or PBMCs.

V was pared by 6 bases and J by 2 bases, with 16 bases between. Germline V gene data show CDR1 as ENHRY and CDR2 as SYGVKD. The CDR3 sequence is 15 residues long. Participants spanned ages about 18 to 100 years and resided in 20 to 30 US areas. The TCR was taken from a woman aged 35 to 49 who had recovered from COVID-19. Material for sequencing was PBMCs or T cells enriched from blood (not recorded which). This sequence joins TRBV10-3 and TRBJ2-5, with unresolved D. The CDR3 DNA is TGTGCCATCAGCGTGTCCGTGGGCAGACAAGAGACCCAGTACTTC. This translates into CAISVSVGRQETQYF.